This TCR beta chain appears in the sequencing data of a study of breast tumors, draining lymph nodes, adjacent tissues. TCRdb ran MiXCR on the multiplex PCR reads and lists one entry per CDR3 protein. The sample holds approximately 230,000 distinct CDR3 sequences, 34% seen once. Germline V gives CDR1 MDHEN, CDR2 SYDVKM. The CDR3 covers 16 residues. Deletions cut 3 bases from V and 5 bases from J, with 14 bases between. Of note for this clonotype: The antigen is not known.

The lymph nodes were axillary draining lymph nodes from breast cancer patients. Broader study findings: Most tumor T cells seemingly derive from lymph node, then expand in tumor. Tumor T cell lymph node origin was a supported hypothesis, not proven. Tumor TCR diversity was below lymph nodes but above nontumor tissue.

This clonotype was obtained from a female donor with breast cancer. Some clones in this sample may be carry-over from other donors' samples. This chain uses TRBV28 with TRBJ1-6; a weak D match, TRBD1 (5 bases). The sequenced sample was axillary lymph node tissue. The CDR3 is CASSFLPGPNNSPLHF. The CDR3 DNA sequence: TGTGCCAGCAGTTTCCTACCGGGGCCAAATAATTCACCCCTCCACTTT.